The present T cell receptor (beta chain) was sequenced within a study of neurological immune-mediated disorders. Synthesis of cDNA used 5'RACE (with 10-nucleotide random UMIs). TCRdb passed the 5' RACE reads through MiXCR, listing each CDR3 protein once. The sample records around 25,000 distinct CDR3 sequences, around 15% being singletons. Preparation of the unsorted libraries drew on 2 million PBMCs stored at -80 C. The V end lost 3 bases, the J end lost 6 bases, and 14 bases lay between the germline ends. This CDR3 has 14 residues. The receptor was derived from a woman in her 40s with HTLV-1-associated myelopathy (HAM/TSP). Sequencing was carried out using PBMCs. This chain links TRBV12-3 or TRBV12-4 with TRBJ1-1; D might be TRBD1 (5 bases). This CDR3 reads CASSFGNGGAEAFF. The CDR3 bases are TGTGCCAGCAGTTTCGGTAACGGGGGGGCTGAAGCTTTCTTT.